One sample yielded the 14 T cell receptor beta chains listed below, sequenced in a study of OX40 agonist ivuxolimab in advanced cancers. The table came from immunoSEQ multiplex PCR; TCRdb's copy has only in-frame clones and leaves some out. In the table there are more than 100,000 clones, roughly 91% of which are singletons. This sample comprised CD4+ or CD8+ T cells sorted from blood, obtained in a trial of the OX40 agonist ivuxolimab. All receptors derive from an adult with an advanced solid tumor such as melanoma, head and neck, liver or kidney cancer.

The chain is built from TRBV11-2 and TRBJ1-2, with 8 bases identical to TRBD1. J was trimmed by 2 bases and V by 2 bases; bases with no gene match: 7. CDR3 length equals 16 residues. Per the germline V gene, CDR1 is SGHAT and CDR2 is FQNNGV. This CDR3 reads CASSLSPGGVNYGYTF. Written as DNA, the CDR3 is TGTGCCAGCAGCTTATCCCCAGGGGGCGTGAACTATGGCTACACCTTC.

The chain couples TRBV28 to TRBJ2-7; D gene unclear. Trimming stripped 6 bases from V and 2 bases from J, with 8 bases between. Germline CDR1 MDHEN, CDR2 SYDVKM. This CDR3 is 12 amino acids long. CDR3 region: CASRVGTYEQYF. CDR3 DNA sequence: TGTGCCAGCAGGGTCGGAACCTACGAGCAGTACTTC.

CDR3 DNA: TGTGCCAGCAGCTTATTTCCCCCTAGGCAGAACTCCTACGAGCAGTACTTC. Its protein is CASSLFPPRQNSYEQYF. The V call is TRBV7-9, the J call TRBJ2-7; unclear D gene. CDR3 length equals 17 residues. Trimming cost V 2 bases and J 0 bases, with 17 bases left between them. CDR1 and CDR2 (germline): SEHNR, FQNEAQ (reference sequence).

The V call is TRBV19, the J call TRBJ1-2; D is unresolved. V lost 0 bases, J lost 8 bases, and 16 bases lay in between. Germline V gene data show CDR1 as LNHDA and CDR2 as SQIVND (reference sequence). The CDR3 length is 15 residues. The CDR3: CASSIEITGPRGYTF. The CDR3 coding sequence is TGTGCCAGTAGTATAGAAATAACTGGTCCGCGGGGCTACACCTTC.

The rearrangement links TRBV30 to TRBJ1-3; D perhaps matches TRBD1 (6 bases). V was shortened by 4 bases and J by 0 bases, with 16 bases between the two germline ends. The length of the CDR3 is 16 residues. Germline lookup yields CDR1 GTSNPN and CDR2 SVGIG (reference sequence). CDR3 residues: CAWKGVGGSSGNTIYF. CDR3 in DNA: TGTGCCTGGAAGGGGGTAGGGGGAAGCTCTGGAAACACCATATATTTT.

The chain joins TRBV11-2 to TRBJ2-7, with D tentatively TRBD2 (6 bases). Germline V gives CDR1 SGHAT, CDR2 FQNNGV. The CDR3 covers 15 residues. V dropped 4 bases and J dropped 3 bases, with 16 bases sitting between them. The DNA of the CDR3 is TGTGCCAGCAGCTCCCGACGCGGGAACTACTACGAGCAGTACTTC. Translating gives CASSSRRGNYYEQYF.

The chain links TRBV11-2 to TRBJ2-7; TRBD2 matches at 8 bases. J was trimmed by 6 bases and V by 1 base; bases with no gene match: 5. Germline assignment: CDR1 SGHAT and CDR2 FQNNGV. The CDR3 is made up of 14 amino acids. In nucleotides, the CDR3 is TGTGCCAGCAGCTTAGCGGGAGGGCCGATCGAGCAGTACTTC. This sequence encodes CASSLAGGPIEQYF.

V gene TRBV6-5 combines with J gene TRBJ2-5, with TRBD1 as a possible D gene (7 bases). The DNA end lines up better with TRBJ2-7; the J call may be wrong. CDR1 is MNHEY, CDR2 SVGAGI, per germline. The CDR3 sequence is 16 residues long. CDR3 bases: TGTGCCAGCAGTTACCAAGGAGGGCCAGGGGGCTACGAGCAGTACTTC. Residues: CASSYQGGPGGYEQYF.

J is TRBJ2-2 and V is TRBV21-1. TRBV21-1 is a listed pseudogene. The CDR3 has 15 amino acids. CDR3 nucleotide sequence: TGTGCCATCGATCGTCGGGGCCCGGGGAGCGGGGAGCTGTTTTTT. Amino acids: CAIDRRGPGSGELFF.

The rearrangement links TRBV15 to TRBJ2-2, with 9 bases matching TRBD1. Trimming at V came to 4 bases and at J to 4 bases, leaving 7 bases not matched to a gene. The germline CDR1 and CDR2 sequences are LNHNV and YYDKDF (reference sequence). The CDR3 loop spans 16 amino acids. This CDR3 is CATSTTGGLGTGELFF. For the CDR3, the DNA is TGTGCCACCAGCACGACAGGGGGATTAGGCACCGGGGAGCTGTTTTTT.

The chain combines TRBV18 with TRBJ1-2; D might be TRBD1 (5 bases). Germline CDR1 and CDR2: KGHSH and LQKENI. V was clipped by 4 bases and J by 2 bases, with 11 bases between them. This CDR3 contains 14 residues. In nucleotides, the CDR3 is TGTGCCAGCTCACTGTTACAGGAGAACTATGGCTACACCTTC. Encoded protein: CASSLLQENYGYTF.

The chain joins TRBV18 to TRBJ1-6; 7 nucleotides line up with TRBD1. J lost 6 bases, V lost 2 bases, and 7 bases had no gene match. The CDR3 has 16 residues. The germline gives CDR1 KGHSH, CDR2 LQKENI. The CDR3 nucleotides read TGTGCCAGCTCACCAATACCGGGACAGACTAATTCACCCCTCCACTTT. Amino acid sequence: CASSPIPGQTNSPLHF.

The chain couples TRBV11-3 to TRBJ1-1, with no clear D. The length of the CDR3 is 16 residues. Germline CDR1 reads SGHNT; CDR2 reads YENEEA. The ends were cut back, 1 base at V and 1 base at J, with 13 bases in the middle. The CDR3 loop is CASSLGTLEGNTEAFF. CDR3 in DNA: TGTGCCAGCAGCTTAGGTACCCTCGAAGGGAACACTGAAGCTTTCTTT.

This rearrangement joins TRBV5-6 to TRBJ1-5; maybe TRBD1 (5 bases). V lost 4 bases, J lost 8 bases, and 19 bases lay in between. Germline assignment: CDR1 SGHDT and CDR2 YYEEEE. The CDR3 has 15 amino acids. CDR3 nucleotides: TGTGCCAGCAGCCTGACTGGGGCCGGCGTTGAGCCCCAGCATTTT. Its translation: CASSLTGAGVEPQHF.